The entry below describes one TCR beta chain. The data are from a study of CD8 T cells in Susac syndrome. Germline V gives CDR1 SGHVS, CDR2 FQNEAQ. After removal of 4 bases from V and 6 bases from J, the junction contained 6 bases not matched to a gene. The CDR3 is 14 residues long. When the RNA was reverse transcribed, random hexamers were used with an input of roughly 0.45 to 1 ug. TCRdb ran MiXCR on the immunoSEQ multiplex PCR reads and lists one entry per CDR3 protein. The sample has 140,000 to 150,000 distinct CDR3 sequences, approximately 95% seen once. This chain connects TRBV7-8 to TRBJ1-1; 9 bases agree with TRBD1. Sequencing input: CD4+ T cells from PBMCs. This clonotype was sampled from a human donor with multiple sclerosis. CDR3 sequence reads: CASSSETGGSEAFF. For the CDR3, the DNA is TGTGCCAGCAGCTCCGAAACAGGGGGCTCTGAAGCTTTCTTT. Full variable domain (outside the CDR3, taken from reference TRBV7-8 and TRBJ1-1): GAGVSQSPRYKVAKRGQDVALRCDPISGHVSLFWYQQALGQGPEFLTYFQNEAQLDKSGLPSDRFFAERPEGSVSTLKIQRTQQEDSAVYLCASSSETGGSEAFFGQGTRLTVV.